The 17 T cell receptor beta chains listed next were all sequenced from one sample in a study of human T cells and chemical hapten exposure. Time point reported: patch test 1, 2 weeks after DPC sensitization. Treatment meaning: therapeutic diphenylcyclopropenone sensitization with weekly scalp DPC. TCRdb used MiXCR to reprocess the RACE reads, holding one entry per CDR3 protein. The table lists around 69,000 distinct CDR3 sequences, around 9.8% of them singletons. The material sequenced was whole blood, taken in connection with sensitization to the hapten diphenylcyclopropenone (DPC). The receptors derive from a woman aged 40 to 50 with alopecia areata. Some clones in this sample may be carry-over from other donors' samples.

This clonotype was counted many times. This chain joins TRBV7-2 and TRBJ2-7; D uncertain. The CDR3 is 14 amino acids. Germline loops: CDR1 SGHTA, CDR2 FQGNSA. Trimming stripped 1 base from V and 1 base from J, with 8 bases between. CDR3 nucleotide sequence: TGTGCCAGCAGCTTAGTACCGGCTTCCTACGAGCAGTACTTC. This gives the protein CASSLVPASYEQYF.

The genes are TRBV7-6 and TRBJ2-5; D not certain. V was trimmed by 5 bases and J by 2 bases, leaving 12 bases between them. The CDR3 loop spans 14 amino acids. Looked up from germline, CDR1 is SGHVS and CDR2 is FNYEAQ. CDR3 in amino acids: CASSTHGRQETQYF. The CDR3 DNA reads TGTGCCAGCAGCACCCACGGACGTCAAGAGACCCAGTACTTC.

This clonotype was seen repeatedly, ten times or more. V gene TRBV19 combines with J gene TRBJ1-1; 7 bases fit TRBD1. The CDR3 spans 19 residues. Germline V lookup: CDR1 LNHDA, CDR2 SQIVND (reference sequence). V shed 7 bases and J 1 base; nucleotides not matched to a gene: 21. The CDR3 spells CASMGPGPTQGEKNTEAFF. For the CDR3, the DNA is TGTGCCAGTATGGGCCCGGGTCCTACTCAGGGGGAGAAGAACACTGAAGCTTTCTTT.

There are many counts of this clonotype. The V call is TRBV14, the J call TRBJ2-1, with D uncertain. The CDR3 spans 12 residues. Deletions cut 4 bases from V and 9 bases from J, with 10 bases between. From germline, CDR1 is SGHDN and CDR2 FVKESK. The CDR3 loop reads CASSPRVIEQFF. CDR3 coding DNA: TGTGCCAGCAGCCCAAGGGTTATTGAGCAGTTCTTC.

This clonotype was observed at least ten times. The J gene is TRBJ2-3, the V gene TRBV20-1; 10 positions match TRBD1. CDR3 length: 15 residues. With V trimmed by 5 bases and J by 4 bases, 9 bases remained unmatched. The germline CDR1 and CDR2 sequences are DFQATT and SNEGSKA (reference sequence). The CDR3 reads CSAVPGQGWSDTQYF. For the CDR3, the DNA is TGCAGTGCTGTCCCGGGACAGGGGTGGTCAGATACGCAGTATTTT.

About this clonotype: Being one base from a much bigger clone, this may be a read error. This chain connects TRBV6-5 to TRBJ2-5; a possible D gene is TRBD2 (6 bases). This CDR3 contains 14 residues. Germline CDR1 is MNHEY and CDR2 is SVGAGI. CDR3 coding DNA: TGTGCCAGCACCCCACCCGGGAGACAAGAGATCCAGTACTTC. It is translated as CASTPPGRQEIQYF.

V and J are TRBV5-6 and TRBJ1-4; a weak D match, TRBD1 (6 bases). In germline, CDR1 is SGHDT, CDR2 YYEEEE. This CDR3 has 14 residues. V was shortened by 2 bases and J by 8 bases, with 13 bases between the two germline ends. CDR3 residues: CASSFVGAGEKLFF. CDR3 coding DNA: TGTGCCAGCAGCTTTGTGGGGGCAGGGGAAAAACTGTTTTTT.

This clonotype was counted many times. CDR3 bases: TGTGCCTGGAGTTCCGACAGGGCGGACGGCTACACCTTC. Translating it yields CAWSSDRADGYTF. The chain joins TRBV30 to TRBJ1-2; 7 positions agree with TRBD1. The CDR3 length is 13 residues. Germline V gene sequence: CDR1 GTSNPN, CDR2 SVGIG (reference sequence). Losses at the gene ends were 2 bases for V and 8 bases for J; bases not matched to a gene: 8.

The sample holds many counts of this clonotype. CDR3 sequence: CASSLAGSDEQYF. CDR3 DNA sequence: TGTGCCAGCAGCTTAGCAGGGTCAGACGAGCAGTACTTC. This sequence joins TRBV7-9 and TRBJ2-7; D is unresolved. This CDR3 region has 13 residues. The germline V gene has CDR1 SEHNR and CDR2 FQNEAQ (reference sequence). V lost 0 bases, J lost 5 bases, and 8 bases lay in between.

This clonotype was detected many times. The chain carries TRBV7-2 and TRBJ2-1; a weak D match, TRBD1 (5 bases). Trimming left V 3 bases short and J 1 base short, with 10 bases between. CDR3 length: 15 residues. Germline CDR1 is SGHTA and CDR2 is FQGNSA. This CDR3 is CASSFIRASYNEQFF. CDR3 sequence (DNA): TGTGCCAGCAGCTTTATCAGGGCATCCTACAATGAGCAGTTCTTC. Together with reference TRBV7-2 and TRBJ2-1, the CDR3 gives the full variable domain: GAGVSQSPSNKVTEKGKDVELRCDPISGHTALYWYRQSLGQGLEFLIYFQGNSAPDKSGLPSDRFSAERTGGSVSTLTIQRTQQEDSAVYLCASSFIRASYNEQFFGPGTRLTVL.

This clonotype has only a few counts. The V call is TRBV7-2, the J call TRBJ2-2, with D possibly matching TRBD1 (6 bases). The V gene's germline CDR1 is SGHTA and CDR2 FQGNSA. Trimming took off 3 bases at V and 6 bases at J, with 11 bases between the two ends. The CDR3 covers 14 residues. CDR3 loop: CASSFQGLAGELFF. Here the CDR3 DNA reads TGTGCCAGCAGCTTTCAGGGGCTCGCCGGGGAGCTGTTTTTT.

There are many counts of this clonotype. The chain uses TRBV3-1 and TRBJ2-3; 9 bases fit TRBD2. This CDR3 contains 15 residues. Germline V gene sequence: CDR1 LGHDT, CDR2 YNNKEL (reference sequence). The V and J ends lost 3 bases and 6 bases, in that order; junction bases with no gene match: 7. The CDR3 sequence: CASSHPSGAVDTQYF. In nucleotides, the CDR3 is TGTGCCAGCAGCCATCCTAGCGGGGCAGTCGATACGCAGTATTTT.

This clonotype was seen many times. V usage is TRBV28 and J usage is TRBJ1-2; D uncertain. The CDR3 extends over 14 amino acids. Trimming removed 2 bases at V and 5 bases at J, with 12 bases between. Germline assignment: CDR1 MDHEN and CDR2 SYDVKM. The CDR3 DNA sequence: TGTGCCAGCAGTTTAATCGAGAGAGGTTATGGCTACACCTTC. Its translation: CASSLIERGYGYTF.

There are many counts of this clonotype. The chain employs TRBV5-1 and TRBJ2-5, with D tentatively TRBD1 (5 bases). Between the trimmed V and J ends, which lost 1 base and 6 bases, there was a span of 28 bases. The CDR3 sequence is 19 residues long. Germline CDR1 is SGHRS and CDR2 is YFSETQ. The CDR3 DNA reads as TGCGCCAGCAGCTTGTCTGTTTTCCGGTTAGGGCAGGCAGGGAAGACCCAGTACTTC. This encodes CASSLSVFRLGQAGKTQYF.

In this sample, this clonotype turned up many times. The DNA for the CDR3 is TGTGCCAGCAGCTTAGAGTCGGGGAAGGGGAACTATGGCTACACCTTC. Amino acid sequence: CASSLESGKGNYGYTF. The J gene is TRBJ1-2, the V gene TRBV11-2, with D possibly being TRBD1 (5 bases). CDR1 and CDR2 from the germline V gene are SGHAT and FQNNGV. The CDR3 extends over 16 amino acids. Trimming took off 0 bases at V and 2 bases at J, with 13 bases between the two ends.

The chain uses TRBV7-2 and TRBJ2-7; unclear D gene. Germline values: CDR1 SGHTA, CDR2 FQGNSA. The V end lost 0 bases, the J end lost 8 bases, and 17 bases lay between the germline ends. The CDR3 is 15 residues long. CDR3 residues: CASSLALKEPIKQYF. The CDR3 DNA follows: TGTGCCAGCAGCTTAGCGTTAAAGGAACCTATCAAGCAGTACTTC.

This clonotype was seen at least ten times. The V and J genes are TRBV7-9 and TRBJ1-5; 12 nucleotides align to TRBD1. Germline V gene lookup returns CDR1 SEHNR and CDR2 FQNEAQ (reference sequence). V shed 6 bases and J 3 bases; nucleotides not matched to a gene: 12. The CDR3 totals 18 residues. The DNA of the CDR3 is TGTGCCAGCAGTCAACGGGGGACAGGGGGCGAGGACAATCAGCCCCAGCATTTT. Its protein is CASSQRGTGGEDNQPQHF. Based on the CDR3 plus reference TRBV7-9 and TRBJ1-5, the full variable domain is DTGVSQNPRHKITKRGQNVTFRCDPISEHNRLYWYRQTLGQGPEFLTYFQNEAQLEKSRLLSDRFSAERPKGSFSTLEIQRTEQGDSAMYLCASSQRGTGGEDNQPQHFGDGTRLSIL.